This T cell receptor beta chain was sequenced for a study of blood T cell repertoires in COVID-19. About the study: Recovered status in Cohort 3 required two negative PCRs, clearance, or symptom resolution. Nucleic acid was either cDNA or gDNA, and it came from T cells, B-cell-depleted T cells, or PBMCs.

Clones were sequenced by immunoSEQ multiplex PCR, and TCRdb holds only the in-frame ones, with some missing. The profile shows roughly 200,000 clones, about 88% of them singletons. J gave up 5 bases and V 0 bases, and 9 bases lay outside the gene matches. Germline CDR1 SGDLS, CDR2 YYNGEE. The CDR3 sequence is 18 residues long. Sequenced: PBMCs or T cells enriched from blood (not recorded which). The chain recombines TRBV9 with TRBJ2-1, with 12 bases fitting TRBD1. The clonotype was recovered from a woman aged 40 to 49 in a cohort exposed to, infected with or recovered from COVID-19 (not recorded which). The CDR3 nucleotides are TGTGCCAGCAGCGTAGGGACCGGGACAGGGGGCTATCACAATGAGCAGTTCTTC. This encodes CASSVGTGTGGYHNEQFF.